These 3 T cell receptor beta chains share one sample of origin, sequenced in a study of blood T cell repertoires in COVID-19. Generated by immunoSEQ multiplex PCR, the TCRdb table keeps only in-frame clones and is missing some. The data show more than 150,000 clones, just under 90% seen once. The specimen sequenced was peripheral blood. The source of these receptors is a woman aged 18-30 years who had recovered from COVID-19.

V gene TRBV18 combines with J gene TRBJ1-1, with a weak D call TRBD1 (5 bases). Trimming took 2 bases from V and 5 from J, leaving 12 bases between them. The CDR3 spans 14 residues. Germline V CDR1 and CDR2: KGHSH, LQKENI. The CDR3 here is CASSPEDGGTEAFF. CDR3 nucleotide sequence: TGTGCCAGCTCACCAGAGGACGGGGGGACTGAAGCTTTCTTT.

The chain joins TRBV5-1 to TRBJ1-1; D not resolved. Germline V gene sequence: CDR1 SGHRS, CDR2 YFSETQ. Trimming took 0 bases from V and 1 from J, leaving 13 bases between them. The CDR3 is 16 amino acids. In DNA form, the CDR3 reads TGCGCCAGCAGCTTGGCACAGCATAGTCGGAACACTGAAGCTTTCTTT. As protein: CASSLAQHSRNTEAFF.

This chain connects TRBV10-1 to TRBJ2-3; 12 nucleotides align to TRBD2. Germline V gene data show CDR1 as WNHNN and CDR2 as SYGVQD (reference sequence). V dropped 7 bases and J dropped 2; count of bases not matched to a gene: 1. The CDR3 consists of 14 residues. CDR3 protein: CASTSGRDTDTQYF. DNA of the CDR3: TGCGCCAGCACTAGCGGGAGGGACACAGATACGCAGTATTTT.